The following is a T cell receptor (beta chain) sequence with its context. The target of this receptor is not known. At one of its ends the junction is not consistent with the germline gene, which may arise from a read error. The record originates from a study of type 1 and type 2 diabetes patients listed by TCRdb under 2016. At the level of the whole study: The cohort comprised nine or ten type 1 diabetes patients, four type 2 diabetes patients and roughly 6 nondiabetic controls recruited in China. Across the study, CD4+ and CD8+ T cells were positively selected from PBMCs by means of CD4 or CD8 MicroBeads on MACS columns. A total of 15 million to 20 million paired-end reads were generated across the whole study. The study used high-throughput sequencing to profile TCRbeta repertoires and compare individuals with type 1 diabetes, type 2 diabetes and no diabetes. Type 2 diabetes patients were used as a disease comparison group for the type 1 diabetes patients. Comparing approximately 21-cycle and roughly 27-cycle amplification showed similar V gene usage, suggesting similar primer efficiencies and random PCR bias. Paired-end sequencing of TCRbeta libraries was performed on Illumina HiSeq 2000 or MiSeq instruments.

General findings and caveats noted by the study authors: V and J gene usage patterns of type 2 diabetes and control samples were highly correlated, averaging around 0.97 between samples. Few highly-expanded CD4+ clones, median one, were found in type 2 diabetes patients, accounting for a median roughly 3.9% of reads. In both CD4+ and CD8+ T cells, type 2 diabetes repertoires were highly diverse, with diversity significantly greater than that of type 1 diabetes repertoires. Age and gender were not matched between study groups, possibly biasing interpretation. Because only a limited number of T2D and control samples were sequenced, some T1D-only HECs might also be present in more T2D or control samples.

CDR1 and CDR2 are read off the germline V gene (reference sequence) as MNHEY and SMNVEV. The CDR3, cysteine through phenylalanine, is 13 amino acids long. Only the CDR3 DNA stays, 39 bases, in frame from base 1. Every diabetic patient fulfilled standard classification criteria for type 1 or type 2 diabetes, and glucose and C-peptide were evaluated using WHO-recommended methods. Donors were excluded if they had other autoimmune diseases or infections within the previous four weeks. About 10 milliliters of peripheral blood were drawn from each participant. PBMCs were isolated with LymphoPrep density separation. Sequencing took place on an Illumina MiSeq. Genomic DNA from sorted T cell subsets was used as template for TCRbeta CDR3 amplification. The TCRbeta CDR3 region was amplified by multiplex PCR using 30 forward and 13 reverse primers. PCR products were purified with AMPure XP beads, then indices and adaptors were added in a second approximately 27-cycle PCR. Libraries were gel-purified using the QIAquick Gel Extraction Kit before sequencing. The original pipeline was this. FLASH was used to merge the paired-end reads, and IgBLAST was used to align the reads to IMGT V, D and J germline references. Reads with below 70% alignment identity to germline references were discarded, leaving 8.5 million to 14 million reads study-wide. CDR3 boundaries, reading frame and productivity were assigned following IMGT definitions. A highly-expanded clone was defined as any clone making up 1% or more of reads, and normalized Shannon entropy served as the measure of diversity. Group differences in Shannon entropy were tested with unpaired two-tailed t-tests. The raw public reads went through TCRdb reprocessing: fastp at Q25, MiXCR clone calling, in-frame beta chains kept. Each entry merges the rows of one CDR3 protein and shows their most common DNA and genes. TCRdb's processing, not the authors', yielded these V and J calls. The sample table holds fewer than 350,000 distinct CDR3 sequences, of which approximately 50% were seen once. The top ten clones comprise about 13% of the sample.

This sequence uses TRBV27 and TRBJ2-7; TRBD2 is perhaps the D gene, given 5 matching bases. This clonotype was sampled from a man between 18 and 29 years old with type 2 diabetes. Sequencing used peripheral blood mononuclear cells (PBMCs). The sequenced DNA is TGCGCCAGCAGTCAAGGACGGGACTACGAGCAGTACTTC. The encoded protein is CASSQGRDYEQYF.